The next 5 T cell receptor beta chains were all read from a single sample in a study of cytomegalovirus exposure and HLA in healthy donors. Sequencing was performed with immunoSEQ multiplex PCR; in TCRdb, only in-frame clones are kept and a portion is missing. The sample shows approximately 230,000 clones, roughly 84% of them seen only once. Sequenced input: PBMCs. These TCRs come from a man aged 18-30 years in good health and CMV-seropositive.

This chain links TRBV6-5 with TRBJ2-5; 7 positions match TRBD2. Gene TRBJ2-7 matches the end of the DNA better, so the J call may be wrong. Looked up from germline, CDR1 is MNHEY and CDR2 is SVGAGI. CDR3 size: 14 residues. The CDR3 loop is CASSVGGSLYEQYF. CDR3 DNA sequence: TGTGCCAGCAGTGTTGGCGGGAGTCTCTACGAGCAGTACTTC.

The chain joins TRBV5-1 to TRBJ2-7, with D perhaps TRBD1 (5 bases). Trimming removed 2 bases from V and 3 bases from J, with 12 bases in between. This CDR3 is built from 14 residues. Germline CDR1 reads SGHRS; CDR2 reads YFSETQ. CDR3 loop: CASSFRVGDYEQYF. The CDR3 nucleotides read TGCGCCAGCAGCTTCAGGGTCGGAGACTACGAGCAGTACTTC.

This chain joins TRBV5-1 and TRBJ2-1, with 15 bases that match TRBD2. Germline CDR1 is SGHRS and CDR2 is YFSETQ. The CDR3 is 21 residues long. With 4 bases clipped from V and 11 bases from J, the junction kept 25 bases outside the gene matches. CDR3 protein: CASSPWDAGLAGGPTSVKQFF. The CDR3 nucleotides read TGCGCCAGCAGCCCCTGGGATGCCGGACTAGCGGGAGGGCCCACCTCCGTAAAGCAGTTCTTC.

The V gene is TRBV9, the J gene TRBJ2-7, with a weak D call TRBD2 (5 bases). Trimming left V 4 bases short and J 7 bases short, with 15 bases between. The CDR3 length is 13 residues. Germline V gene lookup returns CDR1 SGDLS and CDR2 YYNGEE. The CDR3 DNA is TGTGCCAGCAGCATGCGGACTGACGGTGAGCAGTACTTC. Translation: CASSMRTDGEQYF. The full variable domain, its missing parts supplied by reference TRBV9 and TRBJ2-7, is DSGVTQTPKHLITATGQRVTLRCSPRSGDLSVYWYQQSLDQGLQFLIQYYNGEERAKGNILERFSAQQFPDLHSELNLSSLELGDSALYFCASSMRTDGEQYFGPGTRLTVT.

The chain employs TRBV5-1 and TRBJ2-1, with 10 bases lining up with TRBD1. From germline, CDR1 is SGHRS and CDR2 YFSETQ. The trim removed 5 bases at V and 7 bases at J, leaving 6 bases unmatched. This CDR3 is built from 14 residues. The CDR3 DNA reads TGCGCCAGCAGTTCCGGGACAGGGGTGAATGAGCAGTTCTTC. Its protein product is CASSSGTGVNEQFF.